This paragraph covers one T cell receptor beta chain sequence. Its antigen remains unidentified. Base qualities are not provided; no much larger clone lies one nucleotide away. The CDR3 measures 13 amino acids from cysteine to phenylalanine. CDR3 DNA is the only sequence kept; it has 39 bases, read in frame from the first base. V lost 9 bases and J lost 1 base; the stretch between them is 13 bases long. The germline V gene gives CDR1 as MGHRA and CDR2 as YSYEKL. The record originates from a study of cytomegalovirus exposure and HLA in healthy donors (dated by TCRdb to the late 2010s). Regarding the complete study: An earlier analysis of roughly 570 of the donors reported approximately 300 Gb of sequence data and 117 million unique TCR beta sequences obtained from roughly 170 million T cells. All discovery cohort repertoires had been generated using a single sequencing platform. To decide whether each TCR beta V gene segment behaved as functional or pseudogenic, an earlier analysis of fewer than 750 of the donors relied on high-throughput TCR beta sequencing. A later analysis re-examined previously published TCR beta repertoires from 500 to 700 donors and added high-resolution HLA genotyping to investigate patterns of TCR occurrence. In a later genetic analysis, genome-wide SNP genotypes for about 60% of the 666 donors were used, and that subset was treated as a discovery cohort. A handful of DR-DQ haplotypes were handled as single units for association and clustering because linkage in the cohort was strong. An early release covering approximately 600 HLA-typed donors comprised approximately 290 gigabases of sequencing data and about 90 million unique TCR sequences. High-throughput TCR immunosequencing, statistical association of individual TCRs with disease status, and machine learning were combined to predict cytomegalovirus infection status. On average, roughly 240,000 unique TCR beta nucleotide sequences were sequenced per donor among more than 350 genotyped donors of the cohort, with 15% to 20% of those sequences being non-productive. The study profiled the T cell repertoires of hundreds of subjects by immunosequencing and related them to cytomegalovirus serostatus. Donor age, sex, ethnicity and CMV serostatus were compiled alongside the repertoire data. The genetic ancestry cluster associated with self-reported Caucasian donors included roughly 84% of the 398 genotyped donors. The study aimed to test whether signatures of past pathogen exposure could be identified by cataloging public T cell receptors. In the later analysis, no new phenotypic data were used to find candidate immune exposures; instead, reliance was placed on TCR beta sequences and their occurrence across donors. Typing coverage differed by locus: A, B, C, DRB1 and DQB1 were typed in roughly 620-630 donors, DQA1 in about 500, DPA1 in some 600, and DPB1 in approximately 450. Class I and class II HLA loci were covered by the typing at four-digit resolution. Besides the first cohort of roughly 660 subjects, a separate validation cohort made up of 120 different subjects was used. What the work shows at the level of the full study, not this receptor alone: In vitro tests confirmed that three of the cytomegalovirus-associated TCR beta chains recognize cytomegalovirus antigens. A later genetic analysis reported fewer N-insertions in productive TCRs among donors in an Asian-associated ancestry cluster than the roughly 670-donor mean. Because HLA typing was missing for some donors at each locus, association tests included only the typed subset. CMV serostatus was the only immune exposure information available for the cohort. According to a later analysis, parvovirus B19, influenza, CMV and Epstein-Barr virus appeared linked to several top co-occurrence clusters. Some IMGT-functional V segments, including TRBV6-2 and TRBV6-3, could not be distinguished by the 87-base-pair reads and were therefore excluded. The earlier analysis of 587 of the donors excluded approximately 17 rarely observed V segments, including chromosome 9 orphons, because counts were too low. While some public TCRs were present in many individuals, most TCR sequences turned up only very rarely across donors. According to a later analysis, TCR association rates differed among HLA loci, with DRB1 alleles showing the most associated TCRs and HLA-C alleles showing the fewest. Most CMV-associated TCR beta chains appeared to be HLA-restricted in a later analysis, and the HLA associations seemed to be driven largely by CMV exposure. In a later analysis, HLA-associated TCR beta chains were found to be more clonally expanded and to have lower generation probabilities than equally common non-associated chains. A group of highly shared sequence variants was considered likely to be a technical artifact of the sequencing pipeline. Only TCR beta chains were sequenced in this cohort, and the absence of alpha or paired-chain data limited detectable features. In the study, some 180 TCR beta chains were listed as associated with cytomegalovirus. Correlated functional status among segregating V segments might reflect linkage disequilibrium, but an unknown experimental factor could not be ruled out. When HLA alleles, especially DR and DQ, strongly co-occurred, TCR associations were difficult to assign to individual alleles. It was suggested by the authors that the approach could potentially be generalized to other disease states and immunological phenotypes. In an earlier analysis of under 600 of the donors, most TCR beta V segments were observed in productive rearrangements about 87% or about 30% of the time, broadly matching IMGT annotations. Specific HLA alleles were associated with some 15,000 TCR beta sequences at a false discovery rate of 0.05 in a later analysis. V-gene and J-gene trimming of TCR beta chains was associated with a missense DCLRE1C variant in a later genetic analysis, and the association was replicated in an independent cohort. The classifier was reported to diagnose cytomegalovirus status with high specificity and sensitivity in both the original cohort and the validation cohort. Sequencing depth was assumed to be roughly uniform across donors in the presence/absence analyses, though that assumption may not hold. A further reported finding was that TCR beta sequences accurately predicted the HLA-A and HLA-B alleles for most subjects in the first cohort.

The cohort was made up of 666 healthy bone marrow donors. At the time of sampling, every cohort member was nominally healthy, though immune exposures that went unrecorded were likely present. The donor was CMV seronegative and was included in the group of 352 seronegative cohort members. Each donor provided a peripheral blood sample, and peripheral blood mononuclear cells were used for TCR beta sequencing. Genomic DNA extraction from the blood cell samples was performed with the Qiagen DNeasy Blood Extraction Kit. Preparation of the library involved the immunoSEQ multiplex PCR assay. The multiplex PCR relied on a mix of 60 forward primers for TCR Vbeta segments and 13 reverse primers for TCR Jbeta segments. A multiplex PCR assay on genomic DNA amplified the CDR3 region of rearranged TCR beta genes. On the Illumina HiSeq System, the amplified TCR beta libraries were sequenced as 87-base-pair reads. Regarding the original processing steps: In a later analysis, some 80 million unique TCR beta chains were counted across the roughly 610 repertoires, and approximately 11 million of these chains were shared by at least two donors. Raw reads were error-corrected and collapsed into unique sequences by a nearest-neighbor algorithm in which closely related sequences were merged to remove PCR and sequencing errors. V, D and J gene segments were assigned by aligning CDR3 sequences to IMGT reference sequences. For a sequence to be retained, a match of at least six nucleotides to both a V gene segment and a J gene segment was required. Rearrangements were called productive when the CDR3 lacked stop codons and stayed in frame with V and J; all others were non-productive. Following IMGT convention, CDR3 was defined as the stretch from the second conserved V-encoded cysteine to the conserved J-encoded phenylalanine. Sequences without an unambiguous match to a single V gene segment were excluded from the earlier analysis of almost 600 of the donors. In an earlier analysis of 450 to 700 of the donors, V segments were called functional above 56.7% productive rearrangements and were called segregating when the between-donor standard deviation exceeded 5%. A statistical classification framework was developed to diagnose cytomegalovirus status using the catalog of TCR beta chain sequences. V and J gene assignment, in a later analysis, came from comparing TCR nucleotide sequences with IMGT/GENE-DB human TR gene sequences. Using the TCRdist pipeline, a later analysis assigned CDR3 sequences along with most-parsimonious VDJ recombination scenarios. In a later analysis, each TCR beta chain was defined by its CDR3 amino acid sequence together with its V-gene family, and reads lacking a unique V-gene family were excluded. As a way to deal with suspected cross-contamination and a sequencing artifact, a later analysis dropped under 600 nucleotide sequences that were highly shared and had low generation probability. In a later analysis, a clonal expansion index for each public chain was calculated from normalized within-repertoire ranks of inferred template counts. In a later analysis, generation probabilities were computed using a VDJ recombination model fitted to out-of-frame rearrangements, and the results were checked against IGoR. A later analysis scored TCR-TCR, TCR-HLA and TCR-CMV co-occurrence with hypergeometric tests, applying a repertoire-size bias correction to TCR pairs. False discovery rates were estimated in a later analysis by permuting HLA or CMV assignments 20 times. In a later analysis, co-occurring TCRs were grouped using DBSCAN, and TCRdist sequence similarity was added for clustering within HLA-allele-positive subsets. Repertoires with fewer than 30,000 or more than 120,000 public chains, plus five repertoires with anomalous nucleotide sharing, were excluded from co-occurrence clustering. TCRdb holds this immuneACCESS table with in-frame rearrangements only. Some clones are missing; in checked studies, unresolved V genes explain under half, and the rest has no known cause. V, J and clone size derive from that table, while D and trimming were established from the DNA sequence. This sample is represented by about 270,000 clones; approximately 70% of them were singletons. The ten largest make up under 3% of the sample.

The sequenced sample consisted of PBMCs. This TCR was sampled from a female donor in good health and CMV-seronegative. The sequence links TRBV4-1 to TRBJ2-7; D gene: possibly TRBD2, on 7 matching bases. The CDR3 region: CASGGAGSYEQYF. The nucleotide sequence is TGCGCCAGTGGGGGGGCGGGATCCTACGAGCAGTACTTC.